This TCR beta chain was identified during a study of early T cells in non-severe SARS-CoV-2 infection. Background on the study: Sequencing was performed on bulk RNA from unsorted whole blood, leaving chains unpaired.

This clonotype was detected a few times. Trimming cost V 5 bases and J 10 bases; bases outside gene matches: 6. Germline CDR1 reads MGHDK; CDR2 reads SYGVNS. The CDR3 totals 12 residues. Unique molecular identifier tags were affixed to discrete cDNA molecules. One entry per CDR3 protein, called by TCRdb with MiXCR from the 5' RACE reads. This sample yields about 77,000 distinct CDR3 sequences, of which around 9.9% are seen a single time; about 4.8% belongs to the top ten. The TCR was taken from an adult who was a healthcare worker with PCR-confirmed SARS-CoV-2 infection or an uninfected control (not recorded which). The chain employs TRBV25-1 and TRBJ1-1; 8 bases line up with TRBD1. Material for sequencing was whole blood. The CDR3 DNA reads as TGTGCCAGCAGTACAACAGGGACAGGAGCTTTCTTT. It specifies CASSTTGTGAFF.